What follows are 15 T cell receptor beta chains derived from one specimen sequenced in a study of early T cells in non-severe SARS-CoV-2 infection. TCRdb called the 5' RACE reads again in MiXCR, with one record for every CDR3 protein. The sample holds fewer than 85,000 distinct CDR3 sequences, around 13% seen once. The specimen comprised whole blood, sampled at baseline. These receptors were obtained from an adult who was a healthcare worker with PCR-confirmed SARS-CoV-2 infection or an uninfected control (not recorded which).

This clonotype has ten or more counts. The chain combines TRBV5-1 with TRBJ2-5; no clear D gene. The V end was cut by 0 bases, the J end by 1 base, with 13 bases between. The CDR3 length is 16 residues. The germline CDR1 and CDR2 sequences are SGHRS and YFSETQ. The CDR3 here is CASSLGHRSPQETQYF. The CDR3, as DNA: TGCGCCAGCAGCTTGGGACATAGGAGTCCCCAAGAGACCCAGTACTTC.

This clonotype was detected many times. The chain combines TRBV7-3 with TRBJ2-3, with D possibly matching TRBD1 (5 bases). Trimming pared 5 bases from V and 4 bases from J, leaving 13 bases between. Germline V lookup: CDR1 SGHTA, CDR2 FQGTGA. The CDR3 has 14 amino acids. CDR3 bases: TGTGCCAGCAGCGTCGGGCTAGGGGCAGATACGCAGTATTTT. Protein sequence: CASSVGLGADTQYF.

The V and J genes are TRBV9 and TRBJ1-1; 9 positions agree with TRBD1. With 3 bases clipped from V and 2 bases from J, the junction kept 11 bases outside the gene matches. The CDR3 runs to 17 residues. Per germline, CDR1 SGDLS and CDR2 YYNGEE. DNA of the CDR3: TGTGCCAGCAGCGGAGGGCAGGACAGGGGAATAAACACTGAAGCTTTCTTT. As protein: CASSGGQDRGINTEAFF.

This clonotype appeared many times. V gene TRBV12-3 or TRBV12-4 combines with J gene TRBJ2-7; 7 bases agree with TRBD1. The CDR3 extends over 14 amino acids. Trimming removed 6 bases from V and 4 bases from J; junction bases left unmatched: 9. In DNA form, the CDR3 reads TGTGCCAGCAGCCCCCGGACAGGAGGATACGAGCAGTACTTC. Amino acid sequence: CASSPRTGGYEQYF.

This clonotype was detected a few times. The chain joins TRBV21-1 to TRBJ2-3; TRBD1, the table's D call, lacks a check against the DNA. TRBV21-1 is labeled a pseudogene. The length of the CDR3 is 18 residues. The CDR3 DNA is TGTGCCAGCAGCAAAGATCGCGTAGGGGACAGGGCTTCGGATACGCAGTATTTT. Translating it yields CASSKDRVGDRASDTQYF.

To note about this clonotype: A junction end diverges from the germline sequence, so it may reflect a read error. This chain joins TRBV15 and TRBJ1-4; D gene uncertain. CDR3 length: 16 amino acids. Looked up from germline, CDR1 is LNHNV and CDR2 is YYDKDF (reference sequence). The CDR3 DNA follows: TGTGCCACCAGCAGAGATCACGCGGGGAGTAATGAAAAACCGTTTTTT. Protein product: CATSRDHAGSNEKPFF.

This sequence joins TRBV5-1 and TRBJ1-4; possibly TRBD1 for D (6 bases). The length of the CDR3 is 14 residues. Germline CDR1 is SGHRS and CDR2 is YFSETQ. With 4 bases removed from V and 7 bases from J, the gap between germline ends came to 14 bases. The CDR3 DNA sequence: TGCGCCAGCAGCCCCAGGGGCAGGATTGAAAAACTGTTTTTT. It encodes CASSPRGRIEKLFF.

The V call is TRBV7-9, the J call TRBJ2-7; D not certain. Trimming stripped 5 bases from V and 4 bases from J, with 6 bases between. The CDR3 runs to 11 residues. Germline V gives CDR1 SEHNR, CDR2 FQNEAQ (reference sequence). CDR3 nucleotides: TGTGCCAGCAGCCTAAAGTACGAGCAGTACTTC. Translated: CASSLKYEQYF.

This clonotype showed up just a few times. The rearrangement joins TRBV18 to TRBJ2-7; no definite D call. This CDR3 is 14 amino acids long. The V end was cut by 3 bases, the J end by 4 bases, with 13 bases between. CDR1 KGHSH and CDR2 LQKENI come from the germline V gene. In DNA, the CDR3 is TGTGCCAGCTCACCCTCCGGACCCGGGTACGAGCAGTACTTC. This sequence encodes CASSPSGPGYEQYF. The full variable domain, in which reference TRBV18 and TRBJ2-7 provide the parts outside the CDR3, is NAGVMQNPRHLVRRRGQEARLRCSPMKGHSHVYWYRQLPEEGLKFMVYLQKENIIDESGMPKERFSAEFPKEGPSILRIQQVVRGDSAAYFCASSPSGPGYEQYFGPGTRLTVT.

This chain uses TRBV7-3 with TRBJ1-1, with D possibly matching TRBD1 (5 bases). Per germline, CDR1 SGHTA and CDR2 FQGTGA. Trimming stripped 2 bases from V and 9 bases from J, with 16 bases between. The CDR3 length is 14 residues. The CDR3 coding sequence is TGTGCCAGCAGCTTACGACCGGGACCGGGACAAGCTTTCTTT. Amino acids: CASSLRPGPGQAFF.

This clonotype came up many times. The gene calls are TRBV30 and TRBJ2-1, with 8 bases lining up with TRBD2. Germline trimming cut 6 bases from V and 4 bases from J; bases unmatched to any gene: 8. The germline V gene has CDR1 GTSNPN and CDR2 SVGIG (reference sequence). The CDR3 covers 14 residues. As DNA, the CDR3 is TGTGCCTGCACGCGGGAGGTTGAGTACAATGAGCAGTTCTTC. Protein product: CACTREVEYNEQFF.

This clonotype was picked up many times. The chain has TRBV12-3 or TRBV12-4 and TRBJ2-7; perhaps TRBD2 as D (6 bases). V lost 6 bases, J lost 6 bases, and 18 bases lay in between. This CDR3 is 14 amino acids long. In DNA, the CDR3 is TGTGCCAGCAGAGCCTCTAGCGCGATATCCGAGCAGTACTTC. This encodes CASRASSAISEQYF.

V gene TRBV19 combines with J gene TRBJ2-3; no clear D gene. Germline CDR1 reads LNHDA; CDR2 reads SQIVND (reference sequence). This CDR3 has 13 residues. V lost 9 bases, J lost 3 bases, and 13 bases lay in between. CDR3 sequence (DNA): TGTGCCAGCGCTCTGATTGGTACAGATACGCAGTATTTT. This gives the protein CASALIGTDTQYF.

By sample fraction, this clonotype is medium-sized. The chain couples TRBV6-1 to TRBJ2-3, with TRBD2 matching 11 bases. Germline assignment: CDR1 MNHNS and CDR2 SASEGT. V was clipped by 7 bases and J by 5 bases; unmatched bases: 8. This CDR3 has 15 residues. The CDR3 DNA reads as TGTGCCAGCAACGTAGCGGGAGGGGGTATAGATACGCAGTATTTT. Translating gives CASNVAGGGIDTQYF.

The chain combines TRBV3-1 with TRBJ2-5; unclear D gene. This CDR3 has 13 residues. Germline CDR1 and CDR2: LGHDT and YNNKEL (reference sequence). V was pared by 2 bases and J by 1 base, with 5 bases between. This CDR3 reads CASSQRAQETQYF. The CDR3 DNA reads TGTGCCAGCAGCCAACGGGCCCAAGAGACCCAGTACTTC.